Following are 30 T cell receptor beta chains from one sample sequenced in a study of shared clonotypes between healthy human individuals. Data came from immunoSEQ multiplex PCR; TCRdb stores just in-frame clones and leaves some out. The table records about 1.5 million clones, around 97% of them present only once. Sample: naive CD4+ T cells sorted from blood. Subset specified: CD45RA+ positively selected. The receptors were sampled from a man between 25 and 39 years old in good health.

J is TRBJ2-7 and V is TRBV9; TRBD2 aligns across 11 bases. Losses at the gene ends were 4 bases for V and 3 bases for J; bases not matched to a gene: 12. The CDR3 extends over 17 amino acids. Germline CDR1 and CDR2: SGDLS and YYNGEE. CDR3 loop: CASSQSTHLAGGYEQYF. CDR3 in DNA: TGTGCCAGCAGCCAATCAACCCACCTAGCGGGAGGCTACGAGCAGTACTTC.

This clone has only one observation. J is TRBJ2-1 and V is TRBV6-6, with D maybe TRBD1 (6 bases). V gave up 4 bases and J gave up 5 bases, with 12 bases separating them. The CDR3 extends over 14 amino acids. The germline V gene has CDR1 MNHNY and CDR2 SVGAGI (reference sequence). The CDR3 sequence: CASSSRTDHNEQFF. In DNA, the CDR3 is TGTGCCAGCAGTTCCCGGACAGATCACAATGAGCAGTTCTTC.

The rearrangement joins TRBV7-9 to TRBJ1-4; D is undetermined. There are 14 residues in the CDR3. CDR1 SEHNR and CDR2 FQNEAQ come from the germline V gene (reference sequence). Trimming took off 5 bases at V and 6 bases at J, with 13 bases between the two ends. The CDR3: CASSKRGPDEKLFF. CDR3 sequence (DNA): TGTGCCAGCAGCAAAAGAGGGCCCGATGAAAAACTGTTTTTT.

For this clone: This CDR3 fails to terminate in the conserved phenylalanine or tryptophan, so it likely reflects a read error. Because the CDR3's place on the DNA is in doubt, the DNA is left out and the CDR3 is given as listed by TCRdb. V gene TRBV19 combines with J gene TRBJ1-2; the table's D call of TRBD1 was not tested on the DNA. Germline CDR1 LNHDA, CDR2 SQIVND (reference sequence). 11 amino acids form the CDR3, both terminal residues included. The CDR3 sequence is CATRDRSRFLH.

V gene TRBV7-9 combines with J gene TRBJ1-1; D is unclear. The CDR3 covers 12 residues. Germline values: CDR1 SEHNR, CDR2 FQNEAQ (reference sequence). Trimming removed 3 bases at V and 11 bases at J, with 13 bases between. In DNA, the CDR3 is TGTGCCAGCAGCTTGGGCAACTTTAGGGCTTTCTTT. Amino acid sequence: CASSLGNFRAFF.

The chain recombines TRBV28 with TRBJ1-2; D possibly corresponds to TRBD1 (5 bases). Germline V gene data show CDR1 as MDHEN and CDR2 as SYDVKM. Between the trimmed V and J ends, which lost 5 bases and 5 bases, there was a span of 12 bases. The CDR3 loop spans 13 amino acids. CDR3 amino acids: CASSPGDGYGYTF. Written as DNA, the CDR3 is TGTGCCAGCAGTCCCGGGGACGGGTATGGCTACACCTTC.

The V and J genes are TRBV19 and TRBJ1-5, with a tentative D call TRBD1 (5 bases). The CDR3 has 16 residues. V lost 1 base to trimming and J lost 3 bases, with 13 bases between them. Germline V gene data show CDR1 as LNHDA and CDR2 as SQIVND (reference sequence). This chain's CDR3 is CASSIVQGRANQPQHF. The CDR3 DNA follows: TGTGCCAGTAGTATAGTTCAGGGAAGGGCCAATCAGCCCCAGCATTTT.

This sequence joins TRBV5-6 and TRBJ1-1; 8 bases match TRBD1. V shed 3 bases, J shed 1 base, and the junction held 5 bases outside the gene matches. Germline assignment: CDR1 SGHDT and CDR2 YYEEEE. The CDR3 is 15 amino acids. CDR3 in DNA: TGTGCCAGCAGCTGGACAGGGACTAGGAACACTGAAGCTTTCTTT. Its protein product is CASSWTGTRNTEAFF.

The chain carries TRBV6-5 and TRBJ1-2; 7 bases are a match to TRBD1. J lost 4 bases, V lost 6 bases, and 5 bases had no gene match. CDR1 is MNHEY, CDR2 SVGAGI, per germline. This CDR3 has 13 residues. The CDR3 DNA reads TGTGCCAGCAGCCCGGGACAGAGCTATGGCTACACCTTC. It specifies CASSPGQSYGYTF.

CDR3 residues: CASSFRGQSTYEQYF. In DNA form, the CDR3 reads TGTGCCAGCAGTTTTAGGGGACAGTCCACCTACGAGCAGTACTTC. The gene calls are TRBV27 and TRBJ2-7, with 7 bases lining up with TRBD1. This CDR3 is 15 amino acids long. With 3 bases clipped from V and 2 bases from J, the junction kept 7 bases outside the gene matches. CDR1 and CDR2 (germline): MNHEY, SMNVEV (reference sequence).

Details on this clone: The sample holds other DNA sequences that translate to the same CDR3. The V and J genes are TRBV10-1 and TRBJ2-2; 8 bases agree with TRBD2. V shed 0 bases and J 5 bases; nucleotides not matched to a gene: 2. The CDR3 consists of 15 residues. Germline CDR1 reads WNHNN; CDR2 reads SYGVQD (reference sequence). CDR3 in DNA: TGCGCCAGCAGTGAGTCATTAGCGGGAACCGGGGAGCTGTTTTTT. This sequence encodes CASSESLAGTGELFF.

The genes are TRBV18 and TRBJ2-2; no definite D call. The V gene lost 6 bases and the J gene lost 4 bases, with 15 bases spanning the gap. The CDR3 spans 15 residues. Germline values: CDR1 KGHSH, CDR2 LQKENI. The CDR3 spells CASSRSTEPTGELFF. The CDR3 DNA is TGTGCCAGCTCGCGAAGCACAGAACCCACCGGGGAGCTGTTTTTT.

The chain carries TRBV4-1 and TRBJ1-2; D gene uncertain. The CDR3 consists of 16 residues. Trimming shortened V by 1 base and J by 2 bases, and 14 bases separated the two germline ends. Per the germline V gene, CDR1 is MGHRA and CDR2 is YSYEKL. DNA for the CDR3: TGCGCCAGCAGCCAAGGGTCGGGGAATTTAAACTATGGCTACACCTTC. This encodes CASSQGSGNLNYGYTF.

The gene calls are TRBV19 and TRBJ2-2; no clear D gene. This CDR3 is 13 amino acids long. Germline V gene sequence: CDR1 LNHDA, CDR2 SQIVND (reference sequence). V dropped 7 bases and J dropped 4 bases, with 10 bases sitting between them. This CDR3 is CASTSDLTGELFF. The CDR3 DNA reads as TGTGCCAGTACCAGCGATCTCACCGGGGAGCTGTTTTTT.

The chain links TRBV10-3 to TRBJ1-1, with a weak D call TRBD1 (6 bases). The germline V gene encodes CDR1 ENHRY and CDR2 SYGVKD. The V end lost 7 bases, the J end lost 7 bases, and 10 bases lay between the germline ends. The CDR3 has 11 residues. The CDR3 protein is CAIITGSEAFF. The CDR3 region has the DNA TGTGCCATCATTACAGGGAGTGAAGCTTTCTTT.

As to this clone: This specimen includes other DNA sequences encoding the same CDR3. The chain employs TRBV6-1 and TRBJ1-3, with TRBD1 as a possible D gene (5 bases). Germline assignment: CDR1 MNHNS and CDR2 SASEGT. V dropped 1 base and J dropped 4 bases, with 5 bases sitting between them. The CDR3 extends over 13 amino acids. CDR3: CASSEGGGNTIYF. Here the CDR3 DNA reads TGTGCCAGCAGTGAAGGGGGGGGAAACACCATATATTTT.

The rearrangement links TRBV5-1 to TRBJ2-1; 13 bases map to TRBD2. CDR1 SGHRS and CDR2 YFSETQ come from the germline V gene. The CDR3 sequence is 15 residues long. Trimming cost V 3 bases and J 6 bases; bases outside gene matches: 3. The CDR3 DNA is TGCGCCAGCAGCTCCCGGACTAGCGGGGGCAATGAGCAGTTCTTC. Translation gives CASSSRTSGGNEQFF.

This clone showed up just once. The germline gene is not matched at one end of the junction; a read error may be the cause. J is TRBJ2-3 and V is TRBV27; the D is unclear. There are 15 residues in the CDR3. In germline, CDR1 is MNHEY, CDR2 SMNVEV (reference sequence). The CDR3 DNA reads TGTGCCAGCAGCTTATTGCCAAAGCGCACAGATACGCAGTATTTT. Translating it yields CASSLLPKRTDTQYF.

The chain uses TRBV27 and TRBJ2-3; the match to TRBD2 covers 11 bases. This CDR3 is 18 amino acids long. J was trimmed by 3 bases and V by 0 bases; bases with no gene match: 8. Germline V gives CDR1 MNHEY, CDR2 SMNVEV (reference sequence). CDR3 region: CASSLSPLAGGPTDTQYF. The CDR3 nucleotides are TGTGCCAGCAGTTTATCCCCTTTAGCGGGAGGGCCGACAGATACGCAGTATTTT.

The CDR3 DNA follows: TGTGCCAGCAGTGGCCAGGCGGTTAGGTCTGGAAACACCATATATTTT. This gives the protein CASSGQAVRSGNTIYF. V is TRBV2 and J is TRBJ1-3, with D hard to call. This CDR3 contains 16 residues. V shed 4 bases and J shed 1 base, with 14 bases lying between them. Germline assignment: CDR1 SNHLY and CDR2 FYNNEI.

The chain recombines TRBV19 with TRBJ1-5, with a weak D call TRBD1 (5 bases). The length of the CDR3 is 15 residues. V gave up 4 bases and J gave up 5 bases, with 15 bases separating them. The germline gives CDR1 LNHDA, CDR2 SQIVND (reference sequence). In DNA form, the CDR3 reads TGTGCCAGTAGTAGGATGAGGGACGGCCATCAGCCCCAGCATTTT. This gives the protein CASSRMRDGHQPQHF.

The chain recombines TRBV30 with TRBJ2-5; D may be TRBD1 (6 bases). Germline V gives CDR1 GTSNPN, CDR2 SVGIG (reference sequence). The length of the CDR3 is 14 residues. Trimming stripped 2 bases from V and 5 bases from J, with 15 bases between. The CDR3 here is CAWSPQGGPETQYF. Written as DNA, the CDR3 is TGTGCCTGGAGTCCACAGGGTGGCCCGGAGACCCAGTACTTC.

Written as DNA, the CDR3 is TGCGCCAGCAGAAAACGGCTGGCGGAACAATATGGCTACACCTTC. Translating gives CASRKRLAEQYGYTF. The gene calls are TRBV4-3 and TRBJ1-2; D not certain. There are 15 residues in the CDR3. V was shortened by 6 bases and J by 5 bases, with 19 bases between the two germline ends. In germline, CDR1 is LGHNA, CDR2 YSLEER.

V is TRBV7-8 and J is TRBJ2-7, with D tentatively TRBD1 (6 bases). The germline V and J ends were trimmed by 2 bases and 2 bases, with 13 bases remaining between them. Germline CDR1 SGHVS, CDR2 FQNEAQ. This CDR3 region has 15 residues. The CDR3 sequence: CASSLRQGIPYEQYF. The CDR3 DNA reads TGTGCCAGCAGCTTACGGCAGGGGATCCCCTACGAGCAGTACTTC.

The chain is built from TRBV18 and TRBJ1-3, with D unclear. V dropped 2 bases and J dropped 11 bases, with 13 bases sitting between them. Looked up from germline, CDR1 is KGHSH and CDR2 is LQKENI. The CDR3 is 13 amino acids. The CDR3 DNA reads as TGTGCCAGCTCACCAGGCACGGCGGGAGCCATATATTTT. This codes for CASSPGTAGAIYF.

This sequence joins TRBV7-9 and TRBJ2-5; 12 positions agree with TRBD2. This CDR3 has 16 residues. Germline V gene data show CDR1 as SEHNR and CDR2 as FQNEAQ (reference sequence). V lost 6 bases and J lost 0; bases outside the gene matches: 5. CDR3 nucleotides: TGTGCCAGCAGACCTCTAGCGGGAGGGAACCAAGAGACCCAGTACTTC. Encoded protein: CASRPLAGGNQETQYF.

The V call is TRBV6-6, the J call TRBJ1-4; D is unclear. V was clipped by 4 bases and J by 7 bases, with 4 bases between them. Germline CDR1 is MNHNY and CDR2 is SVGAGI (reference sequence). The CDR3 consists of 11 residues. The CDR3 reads CASSLSEKLFF. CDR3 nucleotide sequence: TGTGCCAGCAGTTTAAGTGAAAAACTGTTTTTT.

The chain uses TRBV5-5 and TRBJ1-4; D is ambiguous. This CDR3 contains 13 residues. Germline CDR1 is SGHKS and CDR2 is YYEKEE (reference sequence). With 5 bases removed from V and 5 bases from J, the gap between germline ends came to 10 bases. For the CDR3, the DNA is TGTGCCAGCAGTTTCGAATGGAATGAAAAACTGTTTTTT. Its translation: CASSFEWNEKLFF.

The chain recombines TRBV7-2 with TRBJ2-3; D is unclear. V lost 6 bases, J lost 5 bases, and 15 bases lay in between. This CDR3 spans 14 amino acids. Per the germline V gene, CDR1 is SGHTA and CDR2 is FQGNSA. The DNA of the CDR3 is TGTGCCAGCAGGGCGGCTGGACGCCTAGATACGCAGTATTTT. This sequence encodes CASRAAGRLDTQYF.

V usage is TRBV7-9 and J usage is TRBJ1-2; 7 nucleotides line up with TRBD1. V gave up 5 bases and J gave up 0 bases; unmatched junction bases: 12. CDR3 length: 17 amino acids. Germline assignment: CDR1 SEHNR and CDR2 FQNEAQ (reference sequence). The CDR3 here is CASSPELGTETNYGYTF. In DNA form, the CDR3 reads TGTGCCAGCAGCCCCGAACTCGGGACAGAAACTAACTATGGCTACACCTTC.